The next 18 T cell receptor beta chains were all read from a single sample in a study of T cell responses to AZD1222 COVID-19 vaccine. Sequencing was performed with immunoSEQ multiplex PCR; in TCRdb, only in-frame clones are kept and a portion is missing. The table records roughly 120,000 clones, about 90% of them present only once. Here the sequenced sample was peripheral blood, taken on day 0 of AZD1222 vaccination. These receptors were taken from an adult in good health.

The V gene is TRBV28, the J gene TRBJ1-2, with TRBD1 matching 8 bases. With V trimmed by 5 bases and J by 3 bases, 5 bases remained unmatched. The length of the CDR3 is 14 residues. Germline V lookup: CDR1 MDHEN, CDR2 SYDVKM. For the CDR3, the DNA is TGTGCCAGCAGTCTCCAGGGGGCTGACTATGGCTACACCTTC. The encoded protein is CASSLQGADYGYTF.

The chain links TRBV28 to TRBJ2-5; TRBD2 might be the D (6 bases). This CDR3 region has 14 residues. Germline lookup yields CDR1 MDHEN and CDR2 SYDVKM. V lost 5 bases to trimming and J lost 2 bases, with 12 bases between them. CDR3: CASSRTGGQETQYF. The CDR3 DNA follows: TGTGCCAGCAGTCGAACCGGAGGGCAAGAGACCCAGTACTTC.

V usage is TRBV3-1 (or the pseudogene TRBV3-2) and J usage is TRBJ1-6; TRBD1 might be the D (5 bases). Germline CDR1 is LGHDT and CDR2 is YNNKEL (reference sequence). The CDR3 has 15 residues. Trimming removed 0 bases from V and 2 bases from J, with 5 bases in between. The CDR3 region is CASSQEGAYNSPLHF. Written as DNA, the CDR3 is TGTGCCAGCAGCCAAGAAGGGGCCTATAATTCACCCCTCCACTTT.

This clone ranks as medium-sized (0.01 to 0.1%). The rearrangement links TRBV7-8 to TRBJ2-5; 14 positions agree with TRBD2. Per germline, CDR1 SGHVS and CDR2 FQNEAQ. Trimming at V came to 4 bases and at J to 4 bases, leaving 14 bases not matched to a gene. There are 19 residues in the CDR3. The CDR3 DNA follows: TGTGCCAGCAGCTCTCGACCATGGGGACTAGCGGGAGTCCCAGAGACCCAGTACTTC. This codes for CASSSRPWGLAGVPETQYF.

The chain couples TRBV7-9 to TRBJ1-6; D call uncertain. This CDR3 is built from 15 residues. Germline lookup yields CDR1 SEHNR and CDR2 FQNEAQ (reference sequence). Trimming pared 4 bases from V and 6 bases from J, leaving 13 bases between. CDR3 loop: CASSSTSGINSPLHF. In DNA form, the CDR3 reads TGTGCCAGCAGCTCTACGTCGGGGATTAATTCACCCCTCCACTTT.

The V call is TRBV3-1 (or the pseudogene TRBV3-2), the J call TRBJ2-7, with 8 bases lining up with TRBD2. The germline V gene encodes CDR1 LGHDT and CDR2 YNNKEL (reference sequence). The CDR3 has 14 residues. The trim removed 3 bases at V and 3 bases at J, leaving 4 bases unmatched. CDR3 loop: CASSQLAGSYEQYF. DNA for the CDR3: TGTGCCAGCAGCCAGTTAGCGGGAAGCTACGAGCAGTACTTC.

The chain recombines TRBV2 with TRBJ1-6, with 7 positions matching TRBD1. The trim removed 6 bases at V and 8 bases at J, leaving 1 base unmatched. The CDR3 is 12 amino acids. The germline V gene has CDR1 SNHLY and CDR2 FYNNEI. Here the CDR3 reads CASRGTDSPLHF. The CDR3 DNA reads as TGTGCCAGCAGGGGGACAGATTCACCCCTCCACTTT.

The chain joins TRBV5-6 to TRBJ1-5, with no clear D. Germline V gives CDR1 SGHDT, CDR2 YYEEEE. This CDR3 is 13 amino acids long. V lost 0 bases and J lost 6, with 7 bases in between. The CDR3 coding sequence is TGTGCCAGCAGCTTGGGAGTCGGTCAGCCCCAGCATTTT. Translation: CASSLGVGQPQHF.

The chain combines TRBV5-1 with TRBJ2-1; 11 positions agree with TRBD1. Germline V gene data show CDR1 as SGHRS and CDR2 as YFSETQ. CDR3 length: 16 residues. Germline trimming cut 5 bases from V and 6 bases from J; bases unmatched to any gene: 10. The CDR3 here is CASSLTGTGGSNEQFF. The CDR3 nucleotides read TGCGCCAGCAGTTTAACCGGGACAGGGGGATCCAATGAGCAGTTCTTC.

V and J are TRBV7-2 and TRBJ2-1; TRBD2 agrees at 8 bases. CDR3 length: 16 residues. CDR1 and CDR2 from the germline V gene are SGHTA and FQGNSA. V gave up 6 bases and J gave up 6 bases; unmatched junction bases: 13. DNA of the CDR3: TGTGCCAGCAGTCCCAGAGGTGGGACTAGAGGCAATGAGCAGTTCTTC. This encodes CASSPRGGTRGNEQFF.

J is TRBJ1-2 and V is TRBV6-2 or TRBV6-3; 8 bases line up with TRBD1. This CDR3 has 14 residues. The V segment lost 5 bases and the J segment 4 bases; nucleotides outside the gene matches: 6. Germline CDR1 and CDR2: MNHEY and SVGEGT. CDR3 protein: CASSGGTGLYGYTF. The CDR3 region has the DNA TGTGCCAGCAGTGGGGGGACAGGCCTCTATGGCTACACCTTC.

V and J are TRBV3-1 (or the pseudogene TRBV3-2) and TRBJ2-3; D gene unclear. Trimming took 3 bases from V and 6 from J, leaving 4 bases between them. CDR1 and CDR2 from the germline V gene are LGHDT and YNNKEL (reference sequence). The CDR3 spans 11 residues. CDR3 coding DNA: TGTGCCAGCAGCCAGAGGGATACGCAGTATTTT. Its translation: CASSQRDTQYF.

This clone occurred a few times. This chain links TRBV3-1 (or the pseudogene TRBV3-2) with TRBJ1-1; 7 bases match TRBD1. The CDR3 sequence is 15 residues long. After removal of 4 bases from V and 2 bases from J, the junction contained 7 bases not matched to a gene. Per germline, CDR1 LGHDT and CDR2 YNNKEL (reference sequence). The CDR3 protein is CASSPVDRENTEAFF. The CDR3 DNA sequence: TGTGCCAGCAGCCCAGTTGACAGGGAAAACACTGAAGCTTTCTTT.

The chain employs TRBV18 and TRBJ1-1; D unclear. From germline, CDR1 is KGHSH and CDR2 LQKENI. Trimming took 4 bases from V and 5 from J, leaving 14 bases between them. The length of the CDR3 is 14 residues. This CDR3 reads CASSLEGGGTEAFF. The CDR3 region has the DNA TGTGCCAGCTCACTTGAGGGCGGCGGAACTGAAGCTTTCTTT.

J is TRBJ1-2 and V is TRBV7-9, with a weak D call TRBD1 (5 bases). The CDR3 contains 16 residues. The germline V and J ends were trimmed by 2 bases and 4 bases, with 17 bases remaining between them. Germline V CDR1 and CDR2: SEHNR, FQNEAQ (reference sequence). CDR3 DNA sequence: TGTGCCAGCAGCTTATTGGGAGACGCAGGGAGCTATGGCTACACCTTC. It specifies CASSLLGDAGSYGYTF.

The CDR3 DNA follows: TGTGCCAGCAGCCCCCTTGAGGTCGGGGGTGGCTACACCTTC. Protein product: CASSPLEVGGGYTF. The V and J genes are TRBV14 and TRBJ1-2, with D possibly matching TRBD1 (5 bases). Trimming removed 4 bases from V and 7 bases from J, with 16 bases in between. This CDR3 is built from 14 residues. Germline CDR1 is SGHDN and CDR2 is FVKESK.

Comment on this clone: This sample includes further DNA sequences coding for the same CDR3. The CDR3 sequence is CASSLEGNTEAFF. CDR3 sequence (DNA): TGCGCCAGCAGCTTAGAGGGTAACACTGAAGCTTTCTTT. The rearrangement joins TRBV5-1 to TRBJ1-1; no definite D call. The CDR3 is 13 residues long. V lost 2 bases, J lost 2 bases, and 7 bases lay in between. Germline lookup yields CDR1 SGHRS and CDR2 YFSETQ.

The chain joins TRBV9 to TRBJ1-6; 7 nucleotides align to TRBD1. Germline assignment: CDR1 SGDLS and CDR2 YYNGEE. V gave up 4 bases and J gave up 7 bases; unmatched junction bases: 8. This CDR3 spans 15 amino acids. CDR3 nucleotide sequence: TGTGCCAGCAGCCCAACCGGGACAGACAATTCACCCCTCCACTTT. Protein: CASSPTGTDNSPLHF. The full variable domain, rest sourced from reference TRBV9 and TRBJ1-6, is DSGVTQTPKHLITATGQRVTLRCSPRSGDLSVYWYQQSLDQGLQFLIQYYNGEERAKGNILERFSAQQFPDLHSELNLSSLELGDSALYFCASSPTGTDNSPLHFGNGTRLTVT.